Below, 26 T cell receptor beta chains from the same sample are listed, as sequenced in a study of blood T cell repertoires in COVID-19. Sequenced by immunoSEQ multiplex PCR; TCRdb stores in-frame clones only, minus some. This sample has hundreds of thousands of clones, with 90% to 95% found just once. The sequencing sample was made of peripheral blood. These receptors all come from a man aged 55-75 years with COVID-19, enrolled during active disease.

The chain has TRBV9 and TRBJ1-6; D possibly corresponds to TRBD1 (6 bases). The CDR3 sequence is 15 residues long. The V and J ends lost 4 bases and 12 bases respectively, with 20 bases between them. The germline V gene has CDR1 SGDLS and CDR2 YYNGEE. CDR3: CASSPRTVSGGPLHF. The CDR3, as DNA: TGTGCCAGCAGCCCACGGACAGTGTCCGGTGGACCCCTCCACTTT.

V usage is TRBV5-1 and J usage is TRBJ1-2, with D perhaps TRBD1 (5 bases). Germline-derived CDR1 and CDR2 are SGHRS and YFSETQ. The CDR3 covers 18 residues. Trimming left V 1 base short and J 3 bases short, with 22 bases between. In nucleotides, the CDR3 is TGCGCCAGCAGCTTGACCGGGACTCCACGACAACCGTACTATGGCTACACCTTC. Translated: CASSLTGTPRQPYYGYTF.

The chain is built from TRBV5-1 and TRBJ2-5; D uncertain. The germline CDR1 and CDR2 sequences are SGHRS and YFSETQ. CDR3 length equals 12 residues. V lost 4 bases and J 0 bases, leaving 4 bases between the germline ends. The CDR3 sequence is CASSIDQETQYF. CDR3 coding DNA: TGCGCCAGCAGCATCGACCAAGAGACCCAGTACTTC.

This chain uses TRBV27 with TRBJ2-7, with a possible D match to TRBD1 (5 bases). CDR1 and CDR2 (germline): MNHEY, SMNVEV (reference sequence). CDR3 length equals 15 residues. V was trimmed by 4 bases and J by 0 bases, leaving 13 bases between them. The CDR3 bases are TGTGCCAGCAGTTCCCAGGGCCGCGTCTCCTACGAGCAGTACTTC. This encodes CASSSQGRVSYEQYF.

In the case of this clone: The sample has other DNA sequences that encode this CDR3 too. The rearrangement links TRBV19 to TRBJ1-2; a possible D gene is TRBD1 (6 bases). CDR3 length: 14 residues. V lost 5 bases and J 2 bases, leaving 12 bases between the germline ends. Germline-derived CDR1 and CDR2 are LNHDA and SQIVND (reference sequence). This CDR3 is CASSPQGTNYGYTF. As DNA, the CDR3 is TGTGCCAGTAGTCCACAGGGCACGAACTATGGCTACACCTTC. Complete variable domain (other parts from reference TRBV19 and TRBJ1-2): DGGITQSPKYLFRKEGQNVTLSCEQNLNHDAMYWYRQDPGQGLRLIYYSQIVNDFQKGDIAEGYSVSREKKESFPLTVTSAQKNPTAFYLCASSPQGTNYGYTFGSGTRLTVV.

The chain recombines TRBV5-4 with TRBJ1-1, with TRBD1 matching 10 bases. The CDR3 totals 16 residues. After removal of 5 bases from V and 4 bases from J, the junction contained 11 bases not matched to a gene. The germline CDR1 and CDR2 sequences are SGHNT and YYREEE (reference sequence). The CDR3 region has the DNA TGTGCCAGCAGGCCTGACAGGGGGCGATCGGGCACTGAAGCTTTCTTT. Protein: CASRPDRGRSGTEAFF.

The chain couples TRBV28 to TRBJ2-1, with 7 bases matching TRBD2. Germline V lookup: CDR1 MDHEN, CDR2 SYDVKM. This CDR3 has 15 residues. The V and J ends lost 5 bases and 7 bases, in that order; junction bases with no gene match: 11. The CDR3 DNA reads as TGTGCCAGCAGTCCCATGAGGGAGGGCCGGAATGAGCAGTTCTTC. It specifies CASSPMREGRNEQFF.

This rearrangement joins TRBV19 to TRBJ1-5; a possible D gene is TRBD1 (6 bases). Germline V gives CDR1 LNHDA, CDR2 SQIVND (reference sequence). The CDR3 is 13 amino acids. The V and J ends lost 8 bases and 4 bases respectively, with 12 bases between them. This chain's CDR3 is CASGQRNNQPQHF. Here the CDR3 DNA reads TGTGCCAGTGGACAGCGGAATAATCAGCCCCAGCATTTT.

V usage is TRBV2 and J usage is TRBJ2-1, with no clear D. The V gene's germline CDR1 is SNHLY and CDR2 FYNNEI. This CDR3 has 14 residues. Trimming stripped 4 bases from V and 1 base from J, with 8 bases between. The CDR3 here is CASSGLISYNEQFF. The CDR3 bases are TGTGCCAGCAGTGGACTCATTTCCTACAATGAGCAGTTCTTC.

The CDR3 region has the DNA TGTGCCAGCAGTGAAGTATATGGAGGCAGCGGAGGATGGGATACGCAGTATTTT. Residues: CASSEVYGGSGGWDTQYF. This sequence joins TRBV6-1 and TRBJ2-3; a possible D gene is TRBD2 (5 bases). There are 18 residues in the CDR3. Per germline, CDR1 MNHNS and CDR2 SASEGT. Trimming shortened V by 1 base and J by 6 bases, and 23 bases separated the two germline ends.

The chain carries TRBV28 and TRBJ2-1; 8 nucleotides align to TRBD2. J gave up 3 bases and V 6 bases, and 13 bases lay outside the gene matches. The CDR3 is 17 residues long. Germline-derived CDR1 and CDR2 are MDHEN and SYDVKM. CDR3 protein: CASSPGGTGALYNEQFF. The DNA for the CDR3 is TGTGCCAGCAGCCCGGGGGGGACGGGAGCCCTCTACAATGAGCAGTTCTTC.

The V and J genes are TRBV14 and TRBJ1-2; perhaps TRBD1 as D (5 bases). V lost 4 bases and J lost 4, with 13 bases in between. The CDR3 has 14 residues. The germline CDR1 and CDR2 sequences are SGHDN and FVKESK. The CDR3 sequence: CASSPPGGGYGYTF. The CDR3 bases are TGTGCCAGCAGCCCCCCCGGGGGGGGCTATGGCTACACCTTC. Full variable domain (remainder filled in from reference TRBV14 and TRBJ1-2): EAGVTQFPSHSVIEKGQTVTLRCDPISGHDNLYWYRRVMGKEIKFLLHFVKESKQDESGMPNNRFLAERTGGTYSTLKVQPAELEDSGVYFCASSPPGGGYGYTFGSGTRLTVV.

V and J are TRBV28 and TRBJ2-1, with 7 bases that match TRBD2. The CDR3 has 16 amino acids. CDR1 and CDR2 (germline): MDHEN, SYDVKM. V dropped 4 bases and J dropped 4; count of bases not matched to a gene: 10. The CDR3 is CASSSWSGGGYNEQFF. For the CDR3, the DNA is TGTGCCAGCAGTTCCTGGTCGGGGGGAGGGTACAATGAGCAGTTCTTC.

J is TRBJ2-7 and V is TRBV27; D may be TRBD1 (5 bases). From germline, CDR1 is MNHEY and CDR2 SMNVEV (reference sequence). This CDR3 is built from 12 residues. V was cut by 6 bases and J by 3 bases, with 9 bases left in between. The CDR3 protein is CASSPGNYEQYF. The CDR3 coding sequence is TGTGCCAGCAGCCCAGGGAACTACGAGCAGTACTTC.

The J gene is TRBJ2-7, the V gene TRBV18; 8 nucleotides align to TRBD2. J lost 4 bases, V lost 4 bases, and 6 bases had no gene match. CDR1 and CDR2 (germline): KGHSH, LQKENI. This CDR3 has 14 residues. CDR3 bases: TGTGCCAGCTCACGGAGGCGGGAGGATTACGAGCAGTACTTC. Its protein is CASSRRREDYEQYF.

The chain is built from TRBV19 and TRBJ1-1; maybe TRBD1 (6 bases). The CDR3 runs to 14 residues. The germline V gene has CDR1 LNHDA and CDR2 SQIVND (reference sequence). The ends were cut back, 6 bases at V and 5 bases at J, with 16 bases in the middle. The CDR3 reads CASRRQELRTEAFF. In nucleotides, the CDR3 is TGTGCCAGTAGGCGACAGGAGCTTAGGACTGAAGCTTTCTTT.

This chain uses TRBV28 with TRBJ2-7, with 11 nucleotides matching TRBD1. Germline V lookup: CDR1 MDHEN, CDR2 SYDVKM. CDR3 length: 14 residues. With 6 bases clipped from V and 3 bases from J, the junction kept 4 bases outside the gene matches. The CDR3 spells CASSRTGGVYEQYF. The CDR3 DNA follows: TGTGCCAGCAGCCGGACAGGGGGCGTCTACGAGCAGTACTTC.

CDR3 in amino acids: CASRLVTGPYEQYF. In DNA form, the CDR3 reads TGTGCAAGTCGCTTAGTGACAGGCCCCTACGAGCAGTACTTC. The chain joins TRBV12-2 to TRBJ2-7; TRBD1 was called by the table and not checked on the DNA. TRBV12-2 is shown as a pseudogene. CDR3 length equals 14 residues.

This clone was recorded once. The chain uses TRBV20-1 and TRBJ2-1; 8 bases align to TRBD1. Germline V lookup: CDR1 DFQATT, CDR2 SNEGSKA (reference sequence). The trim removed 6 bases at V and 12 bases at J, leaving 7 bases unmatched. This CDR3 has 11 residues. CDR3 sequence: CSATGGFGQFF. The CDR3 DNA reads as TGCAGTGCAACAGGGGGGTTTGGGCAGTTCTTC.

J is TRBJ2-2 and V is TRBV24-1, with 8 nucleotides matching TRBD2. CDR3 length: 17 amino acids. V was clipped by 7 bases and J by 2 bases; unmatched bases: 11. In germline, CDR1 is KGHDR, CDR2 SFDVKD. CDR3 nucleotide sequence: TGTGCCACCAGGGACAATAGCGGGACGTTTAACACCGGGGAGCTGTTTTTT. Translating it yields CATRDNSGTFNTGELFF.

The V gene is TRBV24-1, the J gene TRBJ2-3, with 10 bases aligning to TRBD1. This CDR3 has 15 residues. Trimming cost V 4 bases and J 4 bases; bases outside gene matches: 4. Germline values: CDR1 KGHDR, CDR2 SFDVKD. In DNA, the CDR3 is TGTGCCACCAGTGACCCGGGACAGGGGCCAGATACGCAGTATTTT. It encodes CATSDPGQGPDTQYF.

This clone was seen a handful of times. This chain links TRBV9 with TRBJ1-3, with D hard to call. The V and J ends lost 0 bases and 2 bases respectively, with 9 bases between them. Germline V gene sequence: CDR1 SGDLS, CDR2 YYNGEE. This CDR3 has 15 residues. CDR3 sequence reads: CASSVDGGTGNTIYF. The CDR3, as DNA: TGTGCCAGCAGCGTAGACGGAGGGACTGGAAACACCATATATTTT.

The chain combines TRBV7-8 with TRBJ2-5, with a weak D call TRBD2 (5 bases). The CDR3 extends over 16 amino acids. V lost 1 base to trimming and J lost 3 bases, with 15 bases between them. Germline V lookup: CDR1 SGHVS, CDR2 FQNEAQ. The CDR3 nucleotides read TGTGCCAGCAGCTTAGTGAGGGTCGCGGGTGAAGAGACCCAGTACTTC. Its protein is CASSLVRVAGEETQYF.

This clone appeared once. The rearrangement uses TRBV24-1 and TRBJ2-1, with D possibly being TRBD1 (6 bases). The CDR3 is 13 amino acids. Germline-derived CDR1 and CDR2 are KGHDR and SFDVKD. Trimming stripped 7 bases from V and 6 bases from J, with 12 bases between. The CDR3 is CATRTTGINEQFF. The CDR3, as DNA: TGTGCCACCAGGACTACAGGGATCAATGAGCAGTTCTTC.

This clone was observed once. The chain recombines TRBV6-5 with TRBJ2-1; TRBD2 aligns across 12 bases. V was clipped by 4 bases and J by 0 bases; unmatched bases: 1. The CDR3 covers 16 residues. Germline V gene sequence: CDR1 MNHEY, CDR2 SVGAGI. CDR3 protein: CASSLTSGSSYNEQFF. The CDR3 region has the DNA TGTGCCAGCAGTTTGACTAGCGGGAGCTCCTACAATGAGCAGTTCTTC.

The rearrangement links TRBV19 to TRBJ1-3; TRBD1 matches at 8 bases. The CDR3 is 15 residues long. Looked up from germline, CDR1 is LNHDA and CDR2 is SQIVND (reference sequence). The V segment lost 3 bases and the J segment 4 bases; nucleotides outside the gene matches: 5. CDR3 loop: CASSIWTGRGNTIYF. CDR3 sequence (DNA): TGTGCCAGTAGTATTTGGACAGGGAGGGGAAACACCATATATTTT.